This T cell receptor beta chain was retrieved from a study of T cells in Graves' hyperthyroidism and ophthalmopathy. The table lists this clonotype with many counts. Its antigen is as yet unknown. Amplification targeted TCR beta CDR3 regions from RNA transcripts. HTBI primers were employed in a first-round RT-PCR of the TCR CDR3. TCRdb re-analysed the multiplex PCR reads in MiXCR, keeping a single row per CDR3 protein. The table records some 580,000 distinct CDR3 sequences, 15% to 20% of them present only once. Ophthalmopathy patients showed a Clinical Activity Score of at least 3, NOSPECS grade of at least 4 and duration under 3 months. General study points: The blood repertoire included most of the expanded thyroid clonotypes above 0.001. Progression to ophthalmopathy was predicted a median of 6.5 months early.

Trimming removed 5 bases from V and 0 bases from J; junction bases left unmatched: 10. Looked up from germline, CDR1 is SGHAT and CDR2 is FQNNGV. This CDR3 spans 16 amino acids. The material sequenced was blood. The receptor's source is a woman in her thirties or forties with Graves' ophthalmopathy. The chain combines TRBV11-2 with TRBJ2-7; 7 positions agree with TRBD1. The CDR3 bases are TGTGCCAGCAGCACCCGACCGGGACAGATCTCCTACGAGCAGTACTTC. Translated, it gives CASSTRPGQISYEQYF.